This T cell receptor (beta chain) was sequenced for a study of CD8 T cells in ankylosing spondylitis. Study results and limitations: Apparently characteristic of ankylosing spondylitis blood was a TCR beta motif (roughly 8 highly homologous variants).

The CDR3 loop spans 13 amino acids. The germline gives CDR1 DFQATT, CDR2 SNEGSKA (reference sequence). Trimming cost V 6 bases and J 5 bases; bases outside gene matches: 4. MiXCR, run by TCRdb on the 5' RACE reads, gives a single entry per CDR3 protein. The sample has more than 150,000 distinct CDR3 sequences, about 18% seen once. This clonotype was counted ten times or more. As yet, its antigen is unknown. This sequence originates from a male donor aged 5 to 30 with ankylosing spondylitis or in good health (not recorded which). The rearrangement joins TRBV20-1 to TRBJ1-6; 7 bases are a match to TRBD1. The sequencing input was blood, either unsorted or a sorted T cell fraction (not recorded which). CDR3 DNA: TGCAGTGCGGAAGGGACAGATAATTCACCCCTCCACTTT. Residues: CSAEGTDNSPLHF.